This is a list of T cell receptor beta chains from one sample in a study of human T cells and chemical hapten exposure. TCRdb re-analysed the RACE reads in MiXCR, keeping a single row per CDR3 protein. The repertoire holds about 380,000 distinct CDR3 sequences, with nearly 5% as singletons. The specimen comprised whole blood, sampled in connection with sensitization to the hapten diphenylcyclopropenone (DPC). These receptors were collected from a woman in her 50s with alopecia areata. Some clones in this sample may be carry-over from other donors' samples. Each CDR3 is given with its conserved first and last residue. D genes are given only for firm matches.

TRBD1	TRBV2	TRBJ2-1	CASIRDRAYNEQFF
.	TRBV27	TRBJ2-7	CASSSQLAIYEQYF
.	TRBV5-8	TRBJ1-5	CASTPGQSNQPQHF
.	TRBV29-1	TRBJ2-1	CSVQDRSTGGRGNEQFF
.	TRBV30	TRBJ1-5	CAWKQGGGQPQHF
.	TRBV7-2	TRBJ1-2	CASSTGTTYGYTF
TRBD1	TRBV30	TRBJ1-5	CAWSSETGRRNQPQHF
TRBD1	TRBV5-1	TRBJ2-1	CASTQGAKTYNEQFF
.	TRBV6-5	TRBJ1-1	CASSYFLDSLNTEAFF
.	TRBV20-1	TRBJ2-2	CSARDKDQYTGELFF
TRBD2	TRBV10-2	TRBJ2-1	CASSESGLAGVDEQFF
.	TRBV5-8	TRBJ1-1	CASSLAGSRNTEAFF
.	TRBV6-2/TRBV6-3	TRBJ1-5	CASSSGSPPQHF
.	TRBV7-9	TRBJ1-4	CASSFPPGGAMINEKLFF
TRBD2	TRBV13	TRBJ2-1	CASSPRLAGGHEQFF
.	TRBV27	TRBJ2-5	CASSPARTTGGTQYF
TRBD2	TRBV7-2	TRBJ2-5	CASSPRLDGAGGHQETQYF
TRBD1	TRBV6-2/TRBV6-3	TRBJ2-2	CASSPDRGRNTGELFF
.	TRBV10-3	TRBJ2-5	CAISEPQETQYF
TRBD1	TRBV2	TRBJ2-4	CASSEAWTGSIQYF
TRBD1	TRBV28	TRBJ1-5	CASSAHRGLGNQPQHF
TRBD1	TRBV28	TRBJ2-5	CASSPTGGGNQETQYF
TRBD1	TRBV27	TRBJ1-1	CASSLGGRGPGAEAFF
.	TRBV6-5	TRBJ2-3	CASSTPLGMGTDTQYF
TRBD2	TRBV10-3	TRBJ2-3	CAISEALAGRTDTQYF
.	TRBV7-2	TRBJ2-3	CASSLVVVSDTQYF
TRBD2	TRBV7-9	TRBJ2-7	CASSSLTSGRAISYEQYF
TRBD2	TRBV25-1	TRBJ2-7	CASSDTSGRVYEQYF
TRBD2	TRBV6-1	TRBJ2-7	CASSEAGGRNYEQYF